The rows below give T cell receptor beta chains drawn from one sample of a study of blood T cells in healthy people across ages. Using its own MiXCR run on the 5' RACE reads, TCRdb lists one record per CDR3 protein. The sample lists 600,000 to 1,000,000 distinct CDR3 sequences, roughly 64% occurring once. Sequenced: blood. The receptors were sampled from a man aged 30 to 39 in good health. Both conserved end residues are trimmed from each CDR3. The order of the fields is clone size, V gene, J gene, CDR3 protein. Size values are once, few and many counts, or a class for expanded clones, and some rows have none.

abundance: NA
v_gene: TRBV12-3/TRBV12-4
j_gene: NA
CDR3aa: AGSFPGLYEQY

abundance: NA
v_gene: TRBV20-1
j_gene: TRBJ2-1
CDR3aa: SARASGGHYNEQF

abundance: NA
v_gene: TRBV29-1
j_gene: TRBJ2-1
CDR3aa: STAGQYEQF

abundance: NA
v_gene: TRBV6-1
j_gene: TRBJ2-4
CDR3aa: ATPSLVGAEFLAKNIQY

abundance: NA
v_gene: TRBV20-1
j_gene: TRBJ2-1
CDR3aa: SARLTSGGANEQF

abundance: NA
v_gene: TRBV5-1
j_gene: TRBJ2-1
CDR3aa: ASRLSPNEQF

abundance: few
v_gene: TRBV6-4
j_gene: TRBJ2-1
CDR3aa: ASSEVVAGVGEQF

abundance: NA
v_gene: TRBV24-1
j_gene: TRBJ2-5
CDR3aa: ATSAGGIQETQY

abundance: NA
v_gene: TRBV20-1
j_gene: TRBJ2-7
CDR3aa: SARVIGSYEQY

abundance: NA
v_gene: TRBV20-1
j_gene: TRBJ2-6
CDR3aa: SASTAYHVLT

abundance: few
v_gene: TRBV29-1
j_gene: TRBJ2-3
CDR3aa: SAETSTDTQY

abundance: NA
v_gene: TRBV2
j_gene: TRBJ2-3
CDR3aa: ASREPTSTDTQY

abundance: NA
v_gene: TRBV4-3
j_gene: TRBJ2-3
CDR3aa: ASSQEQITSTDTQY

abundance: NA
v_gene: TRBV20-1
j_gene: TRBJ1-5
CDR3aa: SARLRGQVNQPQH

abundance: once
v_gene: TRBV4-3
j_gene: TRBJ2-1
CDR3aa: ASSQNPWAGEVNEQF

abundance: NA
v_gene: TRBV20-1
j_gene: TRBJ1-6
CDR3aa: SAIQGGENSPLH

abundance: NA
v_gene: TRBV15
j_gene: TRBJ2-7
CDR3aa: ATSREQGQGLSSGSRYEQY

abundance: NA
v_gene: TRBV28
j_gene: NA
CDR3aa: ASSRSDRPETQY

abundance: NA
v_gene: TRBV29-1
j_gene: TRBJ2-7
CDR3aa: SVYYSYEQY

abundance: NA
v_gene: TRBV7-9
j_gene: TRBJ2-6
CDR3aa: ASKDERGQASGANVLT

abundance: NA
v_gene: TRBV20-1
j_gene: TRBJ2-7
CDR3aa: SASGGLTYEQY

abundance: NA
v_gene: TRBV20-1
j_gene: TRBJ2-1
CDR3aa: SAPGSRVHEQF

abundance: many
v_gene: TRBV12-3/TRBV12-4
j_gene: TRBJ1-2
CDR3aa: ATHGRHYGYT

abundance: NA
v_gene: TRBV7-2
j_gene: TRBJ2-7
CDR3aa: ATGDWAYEQY

abundance: few
v_gene: TRBV29-1
j_gene: TRBJ2-6
CDR3aa: SVLGQASLSGANVLT

abundance: few
v_gene: TRBV6-6
j_gene: TRBJ2-1
CDR3aa: ASSLVRGNNEQF

abundance: few
v_gene: TRBV29-1
j_gene: TRBJ1-4
CDR3aa: SVEGGGANEKLF

abundance: few
v_gene: TRBV7-2
j_gene: TRBJ2-3
CDR3aa: ASSIEGLAGTDTQY

abundance: NA
v_gene: TRBV29-1
j_gene: TRBJ2-3
CDR3aa: SVLASGIRDTQY

abundance: few
v_gene: TRBV6-5
j_gene: TRBJ2-7
CDR3aa: ASRETGGNEQY

abundance: once
v_gene: TRBV20-1
j_gene: TRBJ2-1
CDR3aa: SARDFLSGTNYNEQF

abundance: NA
v_gene: TRBV6-2/TRBV6-3
j_gene: TRBJ2-1
CDR3aa: ASSHRANSGNNEQF

abundance: NA
v_gene: TRBV6-1
j_gene: TRBJ1-6
CDR3aa: ACSGVVAESPLH

abundance: NA
v_gene: TRBV9
j_gene: TRBJ1-1
CDR3aa: ASQNDTGRVTEAF

abundance: NA
v_gene: TRBV6-2/TRBV6-3
j_gene: TRBJ1-2
CDR3aa: ASSSEWRDYGYT

abundance: NA
v_gene: TRBV6-2/TRBV6-3
j_gene: TRBJ2-1
CDR3aa: ASRATGVNNEQF

abundance: NA
v_gene: TRBV6-4
j_gene: TRBJ2-7
CDR3aa: ASSLPTGRGVVTYEQY

abundance: once
v_gene: TRBV7-2
j_gene: TRBJ2-5
CDR3aa: ASSTYGASGSREQY

abundance: few
v_gene: TRBV29-1
j_gene: TRBJ2-1
CDR3aa: SVDTSGANEQF

abundance: NA
v_gene: TRBV20-1
j_gene: TRBJ2-5
CDR3aa: SASWTGFAETQY

abundance: once
v_gene: TRBV18
j_gene: TRBJ2-1
CDR3aa: ASSPNRGRYNEQF

abundance: few
v_gene: TRBV10-3
j_gene: TRBJ2-4
CDR3aa: AISVRGWGQLAKNIQY

abundance: NA
v_gene: TRBV7-2
j_gene: TRBJ2-3
CDR3aa: ASSFQRGGSADTQY

abundance: once
v_gene: TRBV12-3/TRBV12-4
j_gene: TRBJ2-2
CDR3aa: ASSLDRPGELF

abundance: NA
v_gene: TRBV6-6
j_gene: TRBJ2-3
CDR3aa: ASSAVTSTDTQY

abundance: NA
v_gene: TRBV2
j_gene: TRBJ2-3
CDR3aa: ASSGFEGLGLHTDTQY

abundance: once
v_gene: TRBV5-8
j_gene: TRBJ1-2
CDR3aa: ASSAGQGSWRYT

abundance: NA
v_gene: TRBV20-1
j_gene: TRBJ1-2
CDR3aa: SAEDRGLPYGYT

abundance: once
v_gene: TRBV25-1
j_gene: TRBJ2-7
CDR3aa: ASSELTGVDYEQY

abundance: NA
v_gene: TRBV6-5
j_gene: TRBJ1-2
CDR3aa: ASSPGRGRANYGYT

abundance: NA
v_gene: TRBV7-9
j_gene: TRBJ1-1
CDR3aa: ASSLREMTEAF

abundance: NA
v_gene: TRBV20-1
j_gene: TRBJ2-1
CDR3aa: SAGKGGSYNEQF

abundance: NA
v_gene: TRBV4-2
j_gene: TRBJ1-2
CDR3aa: ASSQGLYDKTNYGYT

abundance: NA
v_gene: TRBV6-5
j_gene: TRBJ2-7
CDR3aa: ACSYSGAGLREQY

abundance: NA
v_gene: TRBV12-3/TRBV12-4
j_gene: NA
CDR3aa: ASSVEGWNIQY

abundance: NA
v_gene: TRBV6-2/TRBV6-3
j_gene: TRBJ2-5
CDR3aa: ASKPGTVQETQY

abundance: many
v_gene: TRBV6-2/TRBV6-3
j_gene: TRBJ2-7
CDR3aa: ASRAGVGEQY

abundance: NA
v_gene: TRBV2
j_gene: TRBJ1-6
CDR3aa: ASRTGTANSPLH

abundance: NA
v_gene: TRBV20-1
j_gene: TRBJ2-1
CDR3aa: SARDVSGAYNEQF

abundance: NA
v_gene: TRBV7-2
j_gene: TRBJ1-2
CDR3aa: ASSLLPGAVYGYT